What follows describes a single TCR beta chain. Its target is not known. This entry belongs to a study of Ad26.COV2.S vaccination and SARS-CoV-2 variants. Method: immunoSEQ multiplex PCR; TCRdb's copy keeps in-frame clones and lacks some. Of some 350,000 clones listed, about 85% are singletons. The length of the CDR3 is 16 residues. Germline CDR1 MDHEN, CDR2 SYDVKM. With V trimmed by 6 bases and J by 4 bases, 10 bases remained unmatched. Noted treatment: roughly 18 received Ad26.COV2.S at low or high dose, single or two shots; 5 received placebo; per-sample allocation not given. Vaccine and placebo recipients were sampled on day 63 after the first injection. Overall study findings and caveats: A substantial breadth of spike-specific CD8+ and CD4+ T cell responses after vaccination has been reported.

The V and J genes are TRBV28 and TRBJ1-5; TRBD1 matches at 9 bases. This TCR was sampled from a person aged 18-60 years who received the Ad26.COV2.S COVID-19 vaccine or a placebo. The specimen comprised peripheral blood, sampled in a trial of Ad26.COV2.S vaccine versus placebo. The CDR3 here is CASRIQGAARNQPQHF. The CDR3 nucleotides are TGTGCCAGCAGGATACAGGGGGCCGCCCGTAATCAGCCCCAGCATTTT. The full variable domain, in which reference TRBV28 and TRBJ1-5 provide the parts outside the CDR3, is DVKVTQSSRYLVKRTGEKVFLECVQDMDHENMFWYRQDPGLGLRLIYFSYDVKMKEKGDIPEGYSVSREKKERFSLILESASTNQTSMYLCASRIQGAARNQPQHFGDGTRLSIL.